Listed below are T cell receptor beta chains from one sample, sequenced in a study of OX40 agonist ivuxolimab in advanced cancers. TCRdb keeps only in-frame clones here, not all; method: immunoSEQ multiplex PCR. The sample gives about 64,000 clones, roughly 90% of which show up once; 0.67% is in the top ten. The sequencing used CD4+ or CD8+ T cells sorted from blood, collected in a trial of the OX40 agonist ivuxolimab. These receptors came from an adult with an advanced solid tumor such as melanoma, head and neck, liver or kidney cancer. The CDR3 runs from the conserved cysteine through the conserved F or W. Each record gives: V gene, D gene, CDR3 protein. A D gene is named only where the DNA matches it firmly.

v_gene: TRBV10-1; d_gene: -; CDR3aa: CASSESHGGRETQYF
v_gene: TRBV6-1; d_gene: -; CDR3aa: CATRGFGTEAFF
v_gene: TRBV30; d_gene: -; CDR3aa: CAWRRLGAGTDTQYF
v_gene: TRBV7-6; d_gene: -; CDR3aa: CASSLVGADTIYF
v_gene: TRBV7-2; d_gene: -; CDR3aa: CASSVGGSPHNQPQHF
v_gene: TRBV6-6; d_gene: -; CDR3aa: CASVNAGGSGGYTF
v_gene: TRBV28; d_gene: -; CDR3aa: CASSLGARTYEQYF
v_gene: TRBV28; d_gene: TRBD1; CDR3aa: CASSLARGLGPLHF
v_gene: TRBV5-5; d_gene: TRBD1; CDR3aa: CASSFSGQGGTEAFF
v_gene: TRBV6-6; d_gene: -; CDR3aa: CASSPGSRHNRGEQYF
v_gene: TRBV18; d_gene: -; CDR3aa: CASSLRGVSSGANVLTF
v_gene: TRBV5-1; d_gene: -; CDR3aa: CASSPGPAIQETQYF
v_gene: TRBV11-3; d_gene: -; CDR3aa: CASSPSARLAGNTIYF
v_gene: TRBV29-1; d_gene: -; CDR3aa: CSVVVGSYNEQFF
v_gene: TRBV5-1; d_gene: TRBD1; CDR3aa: CASSNTDRGNTGELFF
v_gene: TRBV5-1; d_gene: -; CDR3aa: CASSPNSGHGEQYF
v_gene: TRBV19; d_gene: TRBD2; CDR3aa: CASSIGRGASGANVLTF
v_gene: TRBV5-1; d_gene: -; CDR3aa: CASSLTLYYEQYF
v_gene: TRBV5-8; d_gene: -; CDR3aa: CASSSDSYYGYTF
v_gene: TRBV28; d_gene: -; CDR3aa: CASRPAGAAGDTEAFF
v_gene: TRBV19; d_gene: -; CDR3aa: CASSFRPAQIPNQPQHF
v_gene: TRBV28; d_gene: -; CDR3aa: CASSRTDGYTF
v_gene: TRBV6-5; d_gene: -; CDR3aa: CASSARGGGTEAFF
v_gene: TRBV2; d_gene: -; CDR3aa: CASWTAEKVEAFF
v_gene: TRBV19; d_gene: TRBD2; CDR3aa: CASSITSGPYGQYF
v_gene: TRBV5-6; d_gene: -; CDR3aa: CASSLVWDTQYF
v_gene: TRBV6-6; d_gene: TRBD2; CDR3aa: CASSSGLAGKDEQFF
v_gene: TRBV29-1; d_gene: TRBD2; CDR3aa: CSVRTSGNQETQYF
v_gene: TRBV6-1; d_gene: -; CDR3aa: CASSEDPVRGTQYF
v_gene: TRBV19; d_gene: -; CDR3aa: CASSRSGGPGNTIYF
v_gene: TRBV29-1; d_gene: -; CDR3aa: CSAAGTETQYF
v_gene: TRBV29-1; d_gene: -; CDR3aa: CSVEDENRVDGYTF
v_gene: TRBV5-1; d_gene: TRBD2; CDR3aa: CASSLAAGGYNEQFF
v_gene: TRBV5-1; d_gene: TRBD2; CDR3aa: CASSPIISGRSSGANVLTF
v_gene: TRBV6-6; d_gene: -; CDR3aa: CASIGGVVTGELFF
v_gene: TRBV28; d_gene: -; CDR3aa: CASSLRPGRNYGYTF
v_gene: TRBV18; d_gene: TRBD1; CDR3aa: CASSARNRGQTGELFF
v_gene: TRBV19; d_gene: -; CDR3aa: CASSTEGITDTQYF
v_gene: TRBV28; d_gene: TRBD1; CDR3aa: CATGTGRVQPQHF
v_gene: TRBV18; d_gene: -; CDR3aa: CASSPTATDTQYF
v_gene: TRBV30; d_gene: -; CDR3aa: CAWSVGDRYRQPQHF
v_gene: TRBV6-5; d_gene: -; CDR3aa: CASSYTGPKNIQYF
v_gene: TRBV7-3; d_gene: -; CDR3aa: CASSFHPNTGELFF
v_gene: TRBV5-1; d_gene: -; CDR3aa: CASSLSPGTYEQYF
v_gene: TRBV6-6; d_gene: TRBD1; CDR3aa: CASRDQGQRLRYGYTF
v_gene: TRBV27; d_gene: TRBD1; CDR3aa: CASSSSTGKSSPLHF
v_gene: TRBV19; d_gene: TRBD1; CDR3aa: CASADRGSYSNQPQHF
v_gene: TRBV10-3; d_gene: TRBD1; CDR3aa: CASRQGRNTGELFF
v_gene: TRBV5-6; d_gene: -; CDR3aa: CASSSSRATDTQYF
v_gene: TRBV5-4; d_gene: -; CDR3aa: CASSLTTDTQYF
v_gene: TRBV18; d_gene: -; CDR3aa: CASSPLGSTNEKLFF
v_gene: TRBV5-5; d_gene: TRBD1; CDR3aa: CASSLGGTGTRAFF
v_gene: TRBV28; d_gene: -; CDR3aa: CASSSLGAYGYTF
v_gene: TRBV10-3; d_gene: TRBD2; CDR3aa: CAISDPGGSGEQYF
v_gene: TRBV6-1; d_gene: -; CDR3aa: CASSDRHGRRYNEQFF
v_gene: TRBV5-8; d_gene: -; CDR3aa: CASSFILNTQYF
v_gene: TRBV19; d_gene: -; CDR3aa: CASSKPGSSYEQYF
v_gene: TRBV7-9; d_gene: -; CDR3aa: CASSLGGAQYF
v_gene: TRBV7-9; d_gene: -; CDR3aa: CASSLAHGNIQYF